This T cell receptor beta chain was identified in a study of T cells after yellow fever vaccination. The CDR3 runs to 14 residues. J lost 7 bases, V lost 4 bases, and 9 bases had no gene match. The germline V gene encodes CDR1 DFQATT and CDR2 SNEGSKA (reference sequence). This clonotype was seen at least ten times. One entry per CDR3 protein results from TCRdb running MiXCR on the 5' RACE reads. This sample has about 310,000 distinct CDR3 sequences; around 4% occur once, and the top ten carry roughly a quarter. The TCR sequence derives from a man younger than 35 who received the YFV17D yellow fever vaccine. The material was PBMCs, obtained on the day of the yellow fever booster vaccination. The chain combines TRBV20-1 with TRBJ2-3; 9 bases map to TRBD2. DNA for the CDR3: TGCAGTGCTATTAGCGGGGGAGGCGGTAATACGCAGTATTTT. Protein: CSAISGGGGNTQYF.